This TCR beta chain was obtained from a study of shared clonotypes between healthy human individuals. V was shortened by 0 bases and J by 4 bases, with 15 bases between the two germline ends. Germline CDR1 is MNHEY and CDR2 is SMNVEV (reference sequence). The CDR3 totals 16 residues. Terminally differentiated effector memory CD45RA+ cells were excluded by CCR7 positive selection of CD45RO-negative cells. Several immunoSEQ plates received, in even portions, the genomic DNA of each subset. The repertoire was sequenced with immunoSEQ multiplex PCR; TCRdb's copy has only in-frame clones and lacks some. The table records over 2,000,000 clones, just under 95% of them present only once.

This receptor was obtained from a man between 18 and 35 years old in good health. Some clones in this sample may be carry-over from other donors' samples. Sequenced material: naive CD8+ T cells from PBMCs. V usage is TRBV27 and J usage is TRBJ1-2; D may be TRBD1 (5 bases). The CDR3 spells CASSLSGGGYTYGYTF. CDR3 coding DNA: TGTGCCAGCAGTTTATCGGGGGGAGGCTATACCTATGGCTACACCTTC.